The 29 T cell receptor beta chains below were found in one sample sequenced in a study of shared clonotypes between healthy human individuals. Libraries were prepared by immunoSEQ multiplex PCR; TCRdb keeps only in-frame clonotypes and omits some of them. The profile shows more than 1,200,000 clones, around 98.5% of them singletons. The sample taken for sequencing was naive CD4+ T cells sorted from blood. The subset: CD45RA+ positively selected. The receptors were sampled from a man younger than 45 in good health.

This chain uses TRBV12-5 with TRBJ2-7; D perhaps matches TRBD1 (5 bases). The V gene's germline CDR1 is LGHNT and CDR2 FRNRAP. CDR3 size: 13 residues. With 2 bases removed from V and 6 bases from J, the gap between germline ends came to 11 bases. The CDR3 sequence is CASGLSQGSEQYF. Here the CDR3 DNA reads TGTGCTAGTGGTTTGAGTCAGGGCTCCGAGCAGTACTTC.

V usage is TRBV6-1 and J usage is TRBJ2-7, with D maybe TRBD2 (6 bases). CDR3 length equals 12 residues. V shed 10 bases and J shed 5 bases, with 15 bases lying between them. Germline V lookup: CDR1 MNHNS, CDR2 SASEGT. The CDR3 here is CATLVSGNEQYF. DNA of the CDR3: TGTGCCACCCTGGTTAGCGGTAACGAGCAGTACTTC.

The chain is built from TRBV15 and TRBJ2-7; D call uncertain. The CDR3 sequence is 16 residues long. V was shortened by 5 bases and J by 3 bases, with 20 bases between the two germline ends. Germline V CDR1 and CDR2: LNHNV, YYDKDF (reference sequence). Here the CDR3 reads CATSLSRNGYRYEQYF. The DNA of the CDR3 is TGTGCCACCAGCCTCAGTAGAAATGGCTACCGCTACGAGCAGTACTTC.

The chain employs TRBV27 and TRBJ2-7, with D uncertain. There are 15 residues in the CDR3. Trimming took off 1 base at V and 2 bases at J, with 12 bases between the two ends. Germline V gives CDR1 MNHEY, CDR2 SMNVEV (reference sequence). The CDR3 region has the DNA TGTGCCAGCAGTTTATTTCTGGGATCGGCCTACGAGCAGTACTTC. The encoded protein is CASSLFLGSAYEQYF.

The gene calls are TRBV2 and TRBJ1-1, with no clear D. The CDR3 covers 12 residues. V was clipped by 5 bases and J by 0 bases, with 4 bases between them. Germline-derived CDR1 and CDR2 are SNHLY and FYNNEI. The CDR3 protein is CASSWVNTEAFF. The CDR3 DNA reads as TGTGCCAGCAGTTGGGTGAACACTGAAGCTTTCTTT.

CDR3 coding DNA: TGTGCCAGCAGCTCTCAGGTTGCCTACGAGCAGTACTTC. Translating it yields CASSSQVAYEQYF. J is TRBJ2-7 and V is TRBV7-8, with D unresolved. Germline lookup yields CDR1 SGHVS and CDR2 FQNEAQ. Trimming pared 4 bases from V and 2 bases from J, leaving 9 bases between. CDR3 length: 13 residues.

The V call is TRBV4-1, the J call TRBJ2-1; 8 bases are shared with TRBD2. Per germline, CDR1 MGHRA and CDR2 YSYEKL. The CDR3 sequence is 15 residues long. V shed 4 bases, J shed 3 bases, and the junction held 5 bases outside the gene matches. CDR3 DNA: TGCGCCAGCAGCCCGATAGCGGGAATCTACAATGAGCAGTTCTTC. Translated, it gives CASSPIAGIYNEQFF.

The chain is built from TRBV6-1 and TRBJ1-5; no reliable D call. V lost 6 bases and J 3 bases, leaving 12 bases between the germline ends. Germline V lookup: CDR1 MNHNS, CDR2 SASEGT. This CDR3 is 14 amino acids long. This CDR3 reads CASRHRDYNQPQHF. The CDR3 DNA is TGTGCCAGCAGACACAGAGACTACAATCAGCCCCAGCATTTT.

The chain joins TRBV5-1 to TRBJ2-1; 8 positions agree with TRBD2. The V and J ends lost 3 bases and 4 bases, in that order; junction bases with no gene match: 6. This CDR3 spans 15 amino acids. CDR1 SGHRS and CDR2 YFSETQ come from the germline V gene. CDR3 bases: TGCGCCAGCAGCTCAGCGGGAGTTGCGTACAATGAGCAGTTCTTC. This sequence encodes CASSSAGVAYNEQFF.

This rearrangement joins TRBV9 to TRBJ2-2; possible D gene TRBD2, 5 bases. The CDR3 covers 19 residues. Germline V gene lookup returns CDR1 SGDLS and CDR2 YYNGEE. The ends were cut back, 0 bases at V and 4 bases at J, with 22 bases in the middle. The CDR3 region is CASSVVGSGNRAGTGELFF. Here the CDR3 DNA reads TGTGCCAGCAGCGTAGTTGGTTCGGGAAATCGGGCGGGCACCGGGGAGCTGTTTTTT.

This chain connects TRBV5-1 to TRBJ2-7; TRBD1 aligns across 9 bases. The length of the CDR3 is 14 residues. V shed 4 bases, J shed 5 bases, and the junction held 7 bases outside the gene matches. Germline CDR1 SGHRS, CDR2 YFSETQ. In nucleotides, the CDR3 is TGCGCCAGCAGCCTAGGGACAGGGTCTGACGAGCAGTACTTC. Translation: CASSLGTGSDEQYF.

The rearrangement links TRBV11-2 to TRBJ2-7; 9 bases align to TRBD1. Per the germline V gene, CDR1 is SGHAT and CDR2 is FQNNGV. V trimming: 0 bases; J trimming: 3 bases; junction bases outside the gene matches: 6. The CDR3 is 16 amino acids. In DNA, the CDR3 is TGTGCCAGCAGCTTAGAGATTACAGGGGGCCTCTACGAGCAGTACTTC. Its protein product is CASSLEITGGLYEQYF.

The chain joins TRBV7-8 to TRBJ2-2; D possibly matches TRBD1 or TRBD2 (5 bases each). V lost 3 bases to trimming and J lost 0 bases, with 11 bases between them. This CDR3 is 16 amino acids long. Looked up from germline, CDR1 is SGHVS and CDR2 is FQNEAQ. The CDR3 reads CASSFRGTPNTGELFF. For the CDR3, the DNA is TGTGCCAGCAGCTTTCGAGGGACCCCGAACACCGGGGAGCTGTTTTTT.

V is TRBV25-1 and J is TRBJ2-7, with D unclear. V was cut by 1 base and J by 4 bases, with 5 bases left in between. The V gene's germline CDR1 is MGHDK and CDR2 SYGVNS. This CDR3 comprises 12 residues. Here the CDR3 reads CASSEWGYEQYF. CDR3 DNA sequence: TGTGCCAGCAGTGAATGGGGATACGAGCAGTACTTC.

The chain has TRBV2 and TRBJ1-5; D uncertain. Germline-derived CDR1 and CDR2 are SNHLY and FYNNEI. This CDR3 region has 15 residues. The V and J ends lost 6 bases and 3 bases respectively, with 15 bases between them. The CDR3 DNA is TGTGCCAGCAGGATAGAGGCAGGCTACAATCAGCCCCAGCATTTT. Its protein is CASRIEAGYNQPQHF.

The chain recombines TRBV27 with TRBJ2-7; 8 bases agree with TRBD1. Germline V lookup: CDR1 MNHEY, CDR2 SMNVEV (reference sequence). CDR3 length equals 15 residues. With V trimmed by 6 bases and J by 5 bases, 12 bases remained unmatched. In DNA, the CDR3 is TGTGCCAGCAGAAATCGTCAGGGGGCAAGCAACGAGCAGTACTTC. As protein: CASRNRQGASNEQYF.

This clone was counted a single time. The CDR3 region is CASSPFPKAGAYEQYF. In DNA, the CDR3 is TGTGCCAGCTCACCGTTCCCAAAGGCAGGGGCCTACGAGCAGTACTTC. The chain links TRBV18 to TRBJ2-7, with D perhaps TRBD1 (6 bases). The ends were cut back, 3 bases at V and 2 bases at J, with 17 bases in the middle. The germline CDR1 and CDR2 sequences are KGHSH and LQKENI. This CDR3 is built from 16 residues.

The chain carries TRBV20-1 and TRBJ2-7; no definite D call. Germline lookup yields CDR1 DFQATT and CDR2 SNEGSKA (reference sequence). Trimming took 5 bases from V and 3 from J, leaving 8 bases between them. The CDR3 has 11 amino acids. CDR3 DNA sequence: TGCAGTGCTGGATCGGACTACGAGCAGTACTTC. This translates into CSAGSDYEQYF.

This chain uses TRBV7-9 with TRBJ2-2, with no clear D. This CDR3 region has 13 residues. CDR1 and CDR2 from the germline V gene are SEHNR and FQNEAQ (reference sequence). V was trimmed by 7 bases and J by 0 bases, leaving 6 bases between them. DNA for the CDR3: TGTGCCAGCACCAGAACGAACACCGGGGAGCTGTTTTTT. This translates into CASTRTNTGELFF.

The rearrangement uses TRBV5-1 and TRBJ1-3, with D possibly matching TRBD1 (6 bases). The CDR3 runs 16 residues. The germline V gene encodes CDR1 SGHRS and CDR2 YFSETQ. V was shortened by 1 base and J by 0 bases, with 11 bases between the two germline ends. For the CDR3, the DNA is TGCGCCAGCAGCTTGTGGTCAGGGGCCTCTGGAAACACCATATATTTT. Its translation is CASSLWSGASGNTIYF.

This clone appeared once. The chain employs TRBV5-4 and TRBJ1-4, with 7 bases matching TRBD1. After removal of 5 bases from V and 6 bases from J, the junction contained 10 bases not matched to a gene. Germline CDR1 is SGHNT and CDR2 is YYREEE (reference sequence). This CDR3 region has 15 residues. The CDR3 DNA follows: TGTGCCAGCAGTCCGACCAGGGGGGCGGATGAAAAACTGTTTTTT. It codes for CASSPTRGADEKLFF.

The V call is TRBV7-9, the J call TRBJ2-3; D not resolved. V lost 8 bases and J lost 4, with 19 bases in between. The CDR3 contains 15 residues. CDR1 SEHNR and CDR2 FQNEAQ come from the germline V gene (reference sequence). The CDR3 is CASEKGPNSPDTQYF. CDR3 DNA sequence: TGTGCCAGCGAGAAGGGCCCCAATTCCCCAGATACGCAGTATTTT.

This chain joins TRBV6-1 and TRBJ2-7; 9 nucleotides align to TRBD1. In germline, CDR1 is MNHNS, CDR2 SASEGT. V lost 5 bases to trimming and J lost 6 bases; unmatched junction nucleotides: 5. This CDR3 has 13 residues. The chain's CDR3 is CASSIRTGVEQYF. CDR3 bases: TGTGCCAGCAGTATACGGACAGGGGTCGAGCAGTACTTC.

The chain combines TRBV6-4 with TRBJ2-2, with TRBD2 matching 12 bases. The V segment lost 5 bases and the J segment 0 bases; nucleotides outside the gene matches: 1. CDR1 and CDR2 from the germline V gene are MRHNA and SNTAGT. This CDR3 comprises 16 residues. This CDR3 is CASSRTSGTNTGELFF. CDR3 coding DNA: TGTGCCAGCAGTCGGACTAGCGGGACGAACACCGGGGAGCTGTTTTTT.

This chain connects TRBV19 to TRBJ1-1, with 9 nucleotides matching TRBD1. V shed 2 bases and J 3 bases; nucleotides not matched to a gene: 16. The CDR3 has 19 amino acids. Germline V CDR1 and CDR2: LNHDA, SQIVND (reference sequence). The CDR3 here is CASSISPRRDRVLYTEAFF. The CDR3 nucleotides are TGTGCCAGTAGTATATCCCCCCGGCGGGACAGGGTTTTGTACACTGAAGCTTTCTTT.

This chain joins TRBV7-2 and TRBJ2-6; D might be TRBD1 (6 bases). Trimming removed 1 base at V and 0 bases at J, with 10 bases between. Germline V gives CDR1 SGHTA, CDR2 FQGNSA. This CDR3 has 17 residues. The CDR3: CASSLGGPLSGANVLTF. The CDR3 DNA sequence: TGTGCCAGCAGCTTAGGGGGGCCTCTCTCTGGGGCCAACGTCCTGACTTTC.

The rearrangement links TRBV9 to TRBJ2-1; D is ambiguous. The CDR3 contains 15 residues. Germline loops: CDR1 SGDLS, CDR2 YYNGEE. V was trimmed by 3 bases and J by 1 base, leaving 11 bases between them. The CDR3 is CASSDSIRSYNEQFF. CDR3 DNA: TGTGCCAGCAGCGACTCAATTCGGTCCTACAATGAGCAGTTCTTC.

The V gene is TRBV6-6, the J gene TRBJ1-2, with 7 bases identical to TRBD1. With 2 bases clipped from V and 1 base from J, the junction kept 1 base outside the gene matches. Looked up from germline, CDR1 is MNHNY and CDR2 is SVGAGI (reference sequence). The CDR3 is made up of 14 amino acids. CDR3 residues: CASSYRQGNYGYTF. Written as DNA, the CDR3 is TGTGCCAGCAGTTACCGACAGGGTAACTATGGCTACACCTTC.

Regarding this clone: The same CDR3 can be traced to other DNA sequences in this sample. The CDR3 sequence: CASSSLSYEQYF. The CDR3 DNA sequence: TGTGCCAGCAGTTCTTTATCCTACGAGCAGTACTTC. This chain uses TRBV27 with TRBJ2-7; no firm D call. V was clipped by 4 bases and J by 1 base, with 5 bases between them. From germline, CDR1 is MNHEY and CDR2 SMNVEV (reference sequence). The CDR3 sequence is 12 residues long.